The entry that follows covers one T cell receptor (beta chain) sequence. The ends lost 7 bases at V and 0 bases at J; junction bases unmatched: 13. The CDR3 has 17 amino acids. Germline V CDR1 and CDR2: SGDLS, YYNGEE. The data were produced by immunoSEQ multiplex PCR, yet TCRdb's version contains in-frame clones alone and is incomplete. The sample includes under 50,000 clones, approximately 90% of them seen just once. The data derive from a study of blood T cell repertoires in COVID-19. The chain is built from TRBV9 and TRBJ2-3; TRBD2 matches 8 bases. The sequenced sample was peripheral blood. The clonotype originates from a man aged 55 to 70 with COVID-19, enrolled during active disease. In nucleotides, the CDR3 is TGTGCCAGCCCTTGGAGGACGGGAGGGACTAGCACAGATACGCAGTATTTT. As protein: CASPWRTGGTSTDTQYF.